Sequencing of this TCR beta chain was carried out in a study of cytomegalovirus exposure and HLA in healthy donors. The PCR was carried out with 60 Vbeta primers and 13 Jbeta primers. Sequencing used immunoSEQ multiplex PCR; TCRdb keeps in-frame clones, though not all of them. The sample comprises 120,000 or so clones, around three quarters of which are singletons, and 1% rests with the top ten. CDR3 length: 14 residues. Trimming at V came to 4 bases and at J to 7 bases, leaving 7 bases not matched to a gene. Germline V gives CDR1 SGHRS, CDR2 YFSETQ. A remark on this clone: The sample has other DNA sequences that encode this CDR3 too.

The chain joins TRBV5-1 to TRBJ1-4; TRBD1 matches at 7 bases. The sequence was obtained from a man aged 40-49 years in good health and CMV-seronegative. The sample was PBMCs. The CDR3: CASSPGTASEKLFF. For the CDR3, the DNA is TGCGCCAGCAGCCCAGGGACAGCCAGTGAAAAACTGTTTTTT.